This TCR beta chain derives from a study of blood T cell repertoires in COVID-19. The overall study: Some COVID-19 samples were acute and others convalescent; all came from the United States, Italy and Spain. T cells, B-cell-depleted T cells, or PBMCs supplied cDNA or gDNA.

Followed over time, Seattle patients had been enrolled while infection was active. Germline assignment: CDR1 SGDLS and CDR2 YYNGEE. V lost 1 base and J lost 5, with 8 bases in between. The CDR3 covers 13 residues. In the authors' workflow: Reference gene primer amplification gave nucleated cell count estimates. TCRdb's table, derived via immunoSEQ multiplex PCR, lists solely in-frame clones and lacks some. The V and J calls and clone size are taken from that table; D and trimming were inferred from the DNA. The profile shows 70,000 or so clones, 75% to 90% of them singletons. Sequenced input: peripheral blood. V and J are TRBV9 and TRBJ2-3; no clear D gene. This clonotype was sampled from a middle-aged man with COVID-19, enrolled during active disease. The CDR3 loop is CASSVSQKDTQYF. In DNA form, the CDR3 reads TGTGCCAGCAGCGTAAGTCAGAAAGATACGCAGTATTTT.